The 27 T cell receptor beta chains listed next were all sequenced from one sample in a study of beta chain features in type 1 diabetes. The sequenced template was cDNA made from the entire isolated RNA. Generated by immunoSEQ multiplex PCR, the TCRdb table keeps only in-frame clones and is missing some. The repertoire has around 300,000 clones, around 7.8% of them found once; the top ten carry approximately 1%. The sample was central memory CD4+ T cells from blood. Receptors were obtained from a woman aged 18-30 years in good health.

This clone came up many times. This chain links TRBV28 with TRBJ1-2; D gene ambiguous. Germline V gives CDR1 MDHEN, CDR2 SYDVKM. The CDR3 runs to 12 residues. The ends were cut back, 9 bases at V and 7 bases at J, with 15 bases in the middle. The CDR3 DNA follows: TGTGCCAGTACGCCCCGCCAGCTTGGCTACACCTTC. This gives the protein CASTPRQLGYTF.

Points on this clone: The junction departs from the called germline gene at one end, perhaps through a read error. The CDR3 loop is CASSQIRGSGANVLTF. CDR3 coding DNA: TGCGCCAGCAGCCAAATCAGGGGTTCAGGGGCCAACGTCCTGACTTTC. The genes are TRBV7-2 and TRBJ2-6, with D maybe TRBD1 (6 bases). The germline gives CDR1 SGHTA, CDR2 FQGNSA. The CDR3 consists of 16 residues.

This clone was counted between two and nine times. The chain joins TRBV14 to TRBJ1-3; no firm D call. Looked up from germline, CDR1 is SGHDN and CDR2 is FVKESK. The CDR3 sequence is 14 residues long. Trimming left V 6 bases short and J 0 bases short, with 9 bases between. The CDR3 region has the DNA TGTGCCAGCAGACCCGCCCTCTCTGGAAACACCATATATTTT. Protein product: CASRPALSGNTIYF.

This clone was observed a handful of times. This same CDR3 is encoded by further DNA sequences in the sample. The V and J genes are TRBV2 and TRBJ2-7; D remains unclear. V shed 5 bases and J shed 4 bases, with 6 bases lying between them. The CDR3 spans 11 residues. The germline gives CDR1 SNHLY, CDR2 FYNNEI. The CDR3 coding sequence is TGTGCCAGCAGTTCAGTGTACGAGCAGTACGTC. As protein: CASSSVYEQYV.

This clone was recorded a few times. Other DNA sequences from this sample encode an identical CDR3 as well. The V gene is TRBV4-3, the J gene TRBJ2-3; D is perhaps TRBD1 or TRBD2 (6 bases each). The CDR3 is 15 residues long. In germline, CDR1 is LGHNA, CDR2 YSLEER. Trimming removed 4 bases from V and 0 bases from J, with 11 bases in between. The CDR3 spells CASSPRGGSTDTQYF. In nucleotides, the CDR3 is TGCGCCAGCAGCCCTCGAGGGGGGAGCACAGATACGCAGTATTTT.

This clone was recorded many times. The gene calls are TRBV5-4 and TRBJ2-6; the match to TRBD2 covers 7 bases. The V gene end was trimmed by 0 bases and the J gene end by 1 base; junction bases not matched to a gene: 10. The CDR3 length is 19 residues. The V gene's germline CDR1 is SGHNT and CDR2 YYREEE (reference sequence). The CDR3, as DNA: TGTGCCAGCAGCTTGGGATCCAGCGGGATGGAGTCTGGGGCCAACGTCCTGACTTTC. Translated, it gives CASSLGSSGMESGANVLTF.

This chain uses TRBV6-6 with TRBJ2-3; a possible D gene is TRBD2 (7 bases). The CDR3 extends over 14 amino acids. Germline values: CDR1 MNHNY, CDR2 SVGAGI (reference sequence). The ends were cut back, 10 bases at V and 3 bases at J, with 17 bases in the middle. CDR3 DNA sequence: TGTGCCATCGTCCGCGGGGGCGCGACAGATACGCAGTATTTT. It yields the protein CAIVRGGATDTQYF.

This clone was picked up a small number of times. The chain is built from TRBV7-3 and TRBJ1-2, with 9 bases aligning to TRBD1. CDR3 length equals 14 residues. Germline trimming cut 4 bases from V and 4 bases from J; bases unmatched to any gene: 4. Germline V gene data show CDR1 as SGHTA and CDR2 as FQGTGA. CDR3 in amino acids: CASSYGTGIYGYTF. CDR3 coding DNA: TGTGCCAGCAGCTACGGGACAGGGATCTATGGCTACACCTTC. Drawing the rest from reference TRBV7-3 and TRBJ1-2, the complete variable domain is GAGVSQTPSNKVTEKGKYVELRCDPISGHTALYWYRQSLGQGPEFLIYFQGTGAADDSGLPNDRFFAVRPEGSVSTLKIQRTERGDSAVYLCASSYGTGIYGYTFGSGTRLTVV.

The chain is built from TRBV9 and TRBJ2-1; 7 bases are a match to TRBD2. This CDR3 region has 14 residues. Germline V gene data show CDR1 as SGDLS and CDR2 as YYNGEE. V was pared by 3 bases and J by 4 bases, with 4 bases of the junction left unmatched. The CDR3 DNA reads TGTGCCAGCAGCGGCCGGGACTATTACAATGAGCAGTTCTTC. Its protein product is CASSGRDYYNEQFF.

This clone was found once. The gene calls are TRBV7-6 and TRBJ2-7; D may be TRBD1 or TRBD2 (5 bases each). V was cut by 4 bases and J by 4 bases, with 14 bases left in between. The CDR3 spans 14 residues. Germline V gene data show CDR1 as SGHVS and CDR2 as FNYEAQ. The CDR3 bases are TGTGCCAGCAGCTATACCGGGACCCGGTACGAGCAGTACTTC. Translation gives CASSYTGTRYEQYF.

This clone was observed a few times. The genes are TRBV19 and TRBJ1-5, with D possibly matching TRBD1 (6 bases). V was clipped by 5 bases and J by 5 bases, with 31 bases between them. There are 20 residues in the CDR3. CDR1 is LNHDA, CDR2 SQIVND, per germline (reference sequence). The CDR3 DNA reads TGTGCCAGTAGTGTCCTCATCAAGGGGGGTCGAACCCCGCTTGATCAGCCCCAGCATTTT. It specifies CASSVLIKGGRTPLDQPQHF.

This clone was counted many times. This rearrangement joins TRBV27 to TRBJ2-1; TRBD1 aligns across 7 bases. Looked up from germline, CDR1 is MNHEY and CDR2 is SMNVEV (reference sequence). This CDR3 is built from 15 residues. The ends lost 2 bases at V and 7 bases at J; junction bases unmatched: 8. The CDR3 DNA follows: TGTGCCAGCAGTTTAAACCGGGACAGTTTAAATGAGCAGTTCTTC. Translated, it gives CASSLNRDSLNEQFF.

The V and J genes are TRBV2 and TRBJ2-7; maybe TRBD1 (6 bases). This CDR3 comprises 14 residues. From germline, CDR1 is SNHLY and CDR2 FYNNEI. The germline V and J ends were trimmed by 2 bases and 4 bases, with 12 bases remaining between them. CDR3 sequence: CASSESQGWYEQYV. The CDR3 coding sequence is TGTGCCAGCAGTGAATCACAGGGTTGGTACGAGCAGTACGTC.

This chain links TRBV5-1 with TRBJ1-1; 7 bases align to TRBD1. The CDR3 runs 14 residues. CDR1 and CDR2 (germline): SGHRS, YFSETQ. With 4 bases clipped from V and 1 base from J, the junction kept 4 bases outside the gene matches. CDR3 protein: CASSTGTANTEAFF. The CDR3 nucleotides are TGCGCCAGCAGCACCGGGACAGCGAACACTGAAGCTTTCTTT.

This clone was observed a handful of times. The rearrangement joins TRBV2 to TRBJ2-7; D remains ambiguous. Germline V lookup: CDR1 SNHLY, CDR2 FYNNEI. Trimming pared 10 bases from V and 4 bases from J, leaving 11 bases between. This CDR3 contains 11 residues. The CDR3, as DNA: TGTGCCACCGGATCGAGATACGAGCAGTACGTC. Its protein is CATGSRYEQYV.

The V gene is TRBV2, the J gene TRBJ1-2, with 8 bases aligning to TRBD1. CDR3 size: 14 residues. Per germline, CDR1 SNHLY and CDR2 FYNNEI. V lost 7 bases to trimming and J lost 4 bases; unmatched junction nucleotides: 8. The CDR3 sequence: CASNRQGATYGYTF. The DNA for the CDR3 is TGTGCCAGCAATAGGCAGGGGGCCACCTATGGCTACACCTTC.

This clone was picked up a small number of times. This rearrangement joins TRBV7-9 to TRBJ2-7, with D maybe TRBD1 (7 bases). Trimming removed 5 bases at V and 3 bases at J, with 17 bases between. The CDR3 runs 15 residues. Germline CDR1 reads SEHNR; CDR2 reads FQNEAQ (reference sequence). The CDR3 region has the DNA TGTGCCAGCAGCCCGGGTGGAGGGGGCATCTACGAGCAGTACTTC. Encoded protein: CASSPGGGGIYEQYF.

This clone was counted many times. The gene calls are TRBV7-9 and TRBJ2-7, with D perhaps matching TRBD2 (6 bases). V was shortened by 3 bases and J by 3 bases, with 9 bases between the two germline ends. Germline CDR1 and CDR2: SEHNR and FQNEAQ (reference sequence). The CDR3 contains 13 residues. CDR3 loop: CASSFGGGYEQYF. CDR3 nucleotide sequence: TGTGCCAGCAGCTTCGGGGGTGGCTACGAGCAGTACTTC.

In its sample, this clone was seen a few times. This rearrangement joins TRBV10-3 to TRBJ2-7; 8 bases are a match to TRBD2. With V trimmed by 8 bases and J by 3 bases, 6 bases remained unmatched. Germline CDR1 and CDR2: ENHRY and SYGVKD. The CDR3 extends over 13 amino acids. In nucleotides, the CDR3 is TGTGCCATCGGAGCGGGGGACGTCTACGAGCAGTACGTC. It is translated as CAIGAGDVYEQYV.

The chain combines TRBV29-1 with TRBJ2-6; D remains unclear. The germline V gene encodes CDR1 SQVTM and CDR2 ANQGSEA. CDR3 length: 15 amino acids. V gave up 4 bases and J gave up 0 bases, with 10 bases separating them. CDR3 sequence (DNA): TGCAGCGTTGCCCCAGGTGGCTCTGGGGCCAACGTCCTGACTTTC. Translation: CSVAPGGSGANVLTF.

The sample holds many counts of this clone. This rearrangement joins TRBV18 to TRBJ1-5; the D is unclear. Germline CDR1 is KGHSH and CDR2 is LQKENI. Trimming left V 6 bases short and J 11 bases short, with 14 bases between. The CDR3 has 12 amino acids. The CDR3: CASSTAAWAQHF. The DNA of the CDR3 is TGTGCCAGCTCCACGGCAGCATGGGCCCAGCATTTT.

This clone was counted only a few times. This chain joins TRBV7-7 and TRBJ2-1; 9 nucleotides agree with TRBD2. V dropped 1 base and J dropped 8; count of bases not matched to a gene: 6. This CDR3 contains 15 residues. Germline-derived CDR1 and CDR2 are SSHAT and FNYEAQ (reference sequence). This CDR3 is CASSLGPSGADEQFF. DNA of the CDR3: TGTGCCAGCAGCTTAGGACCTAGCGGGGCCGATGAGCAGTTCTTC.

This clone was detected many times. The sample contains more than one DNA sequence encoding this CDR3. The DNA for the CDR3 is TGTGCCAGCAGCTTGGACCGGAACACCGGGGAGCTGTTTTTT. It specifies CASSLDRNTGELFF. The chain recombines TRBV5-4 with TRBJ2-2; D ambiguous. CDR3 length equals 14 residues. From germline, CDR1 is SGHNT and CDR2 YYREEE (reference sequence). The V and J ends lost 0 bases and 1 base respectively, with 4 bases between them.

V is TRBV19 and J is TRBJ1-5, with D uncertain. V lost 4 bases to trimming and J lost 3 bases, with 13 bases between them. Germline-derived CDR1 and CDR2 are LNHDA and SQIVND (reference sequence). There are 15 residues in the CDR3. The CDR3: CASSTQVRANQPQHF. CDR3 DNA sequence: TGTGCCAGTAGTACCCAAGTCCGAGCCAATCAGCCCCAGCATTTT.

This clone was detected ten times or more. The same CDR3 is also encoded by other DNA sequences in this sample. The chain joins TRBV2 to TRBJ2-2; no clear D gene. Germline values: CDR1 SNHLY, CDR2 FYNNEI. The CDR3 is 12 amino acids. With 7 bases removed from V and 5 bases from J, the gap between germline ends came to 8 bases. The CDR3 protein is CASTIVTGELFF. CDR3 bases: TGTGCCAGCACTATAGTTACCGGGGAGCTGTTTTTT.

CDR3 sequence: CASSPSLATGELFF. CDR3 in DNA: TGCGCCAGCAGCCCTTCACTAGCGACCGGGGAGCTGTTTTTT. The rearrangement links TRBV5-1 to TRBJ2-2, with TRBD2 identical over 7 bases. V was clipped by 4 bases and J by 5 bases; unmatched bases: 5. The germline V gene encodes CDR1 SGHRS and CDR2 YFSETQ. This CDR3 has 14 residues.

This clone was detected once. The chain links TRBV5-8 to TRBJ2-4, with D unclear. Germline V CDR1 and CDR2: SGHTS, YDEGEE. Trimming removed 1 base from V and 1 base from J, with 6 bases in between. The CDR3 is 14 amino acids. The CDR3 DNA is TGTGCCAGCAGCTTGCTAGGGGCCAAAAACATTCAGTACTTC. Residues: CASSLLGAKNIQYF. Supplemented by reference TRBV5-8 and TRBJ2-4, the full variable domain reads EAGVTQSPTHLIKTRGQQATLRCSPISGHTSVYWYQQALGLGLQFLLWYDEGEERNRGNFPPRFSGRQFPNYSSELNVNALELEDSALYLCASSLLGAKNIQYFGAGTRLSVL.